These 16 T cell receptor beta chains came from one sample sequenced in a study of T cell responses to AZD1222 COVID-19 vaccine. Sequencing used immunoSEQ multiplex PCR; TCRdb keeps in-frame clones, though not all of them. The sample holds more than 250,000 clones, 93% seen once. Source: peripheral blood, taken on day 0 of AZD1222 vaccination. The receptors shown here come from an adult in good health.

The chain couples TRBV27 to TRBJ1-1, with D unresolved. CDR3 length: 11 residues. V gave up 5 bases and J gave up 6 bases, with 7 bases separating them. CDR1 is MNHEY, CDR2 SMNVEV, per germline (reference sequence). The chain's CDR3 is CASSLGPEAFF. The CDR3 DNA reads TGTGCCAGCAGTCTAGGACCTGAAGCTTTCTTT.

The rearrangement joins TRBV27 to TRBJ2-2; D is undetermined. Trimming left V 6 bases short and J 2 bases short, with 16 bases between. This CDR3 comprises 16 residues. Per the germline V gene, CDR1 is MNHEY and CDR2 is SMNVEV (reference sequence). The CDR3 loop reads CASRPLTESNTGELFF. The CDR3 nucleotides read TGTGCCAGCAGACCCCTAACGGAGTCCAACACCGGGGAGCTGTTTTTT.

This chain's CDR3 is CASSLEGNTEAFF. The DNA of the CDR3 is TGTGCCAGCTCCCTGGAGGGGAACACTGAAGCTTTCTTT. The chain employs TRBV18 and TRBJ1-1; D not certain. Trimming shortened V by 6 bases and J by 1 base, and 9 bases separated the two germline ends. Germline CDR1 and CDR2: KGHSH and LQKENI. The CDR3 is made up of 13 amino acids.

CDR3 nucleotides: TGTGCCAGCAGCTGGCACAGGGGGCGGGGGAACACTGAAGCTTTCTTT. Amino acid sequence: CASSWHRGRGNTEAFF. The rearrangement joins TRBV7-2 to TRBJ1-1; 9 bases are shared with TRBD1. The CDR3 is made up of 16 amino acids. Per the germline V gene, CDR1 is SGHTA and CDR2 is FQGNSA. V trimming: 4 bases; J trimming: 1 base; junction bases outside the gene matches: 7.

This chain links TRBV19 with TRBJ1-5; D call uncertain. The CDR3 consists of 12 residues. The germline gives CDR1 LNHDA, CDR2 SQIVND (reference sequence). V lost 7 bases, J lost 0 bases, and 4 bases lay in between. CDR3 bases: TGTGCCAGTACCGATAGCAATCAGCCCCAGCATTTT. Amino acid sequence: CASTDSNQPQHF.

This chain joins TRBV9 and TRBJ2-7; 8 bases are a match to TRBD1. Germline V gene sequence: CDR1 SGDLS, CDR2 YYNGEE. Unmatched junction bases numbered 13, after V lost 4 bases and J lost 4 bases. CDR3 size: 16 residues. The CDR3 DNA reads TGTGCCAGCAGCCGAGACCCAGGACAGGGTGGGTACGAGCAGTACTTC. Translating gives CASSRDPGQGGYEQYF.

This sequence joins TRBV2 and TRBJ1-5; no clear D gene. This CDR3 has 13 residues. V gave up 3 bases and J gave up 5 bases, with 8 bases separating them. CDR1 and CDR2 (germline): SNHLY, FYNNEI. The CDR3 sequence is CASSDLGYQPQHF. The DNA for the CDR3 is TGTGCCAGCAGTGACTTGGGATATCAGCCCCAGCATTTT. Full variable domain (rest looked up from reference TRBV2 and TRBJ1-5): EPEVTQTPSHQVTQMGQEVILRCVPISNHLYFYWYRQILGQKVEFLVSFYNNEISEKSEIFDDQFSVERPDGSNFTLKIRSTKLEDSAMYFCASSDLGYQPQHFGDGTRLSIL.

The chain combines TRBV28 with TRBJ1-2; TRBD1 aligns across 10 bases. V gave up 6 bases and J gave up 7 bases; unmatched junction bases: 14. Germline CDR1 is MDHEN and CDR2 is SYDVKM. The CDR3 is 16 amino acids. The CDR3 nucleotides read TGTGCCAGCAGCCCCGGGACAGGGGTTGGATTGGGTGGCTACACCTTC. Translation: CASSPGTGVGLGGYTF.

The chain joins TRBV4-1 to TRBJ1-5; no clear D. V was cut by 0 bases and J by 5 bases, with 5 bases left in between. Germline V gives CDR1 MGHRA, CDR2 YSYEKL. The CDR3 loop spans 13 amino acids. The CDR3 DNA follows: TGCGCCAGCAGCCAAGATTTGGATCAGCCCCAGCATTTT. This gives the protein CASSQDLDQPQHF.

This clone came up once. The chain employs TRBV4-1 and TRBJ1-5, with D tentatively TRBD1 (5 bases). CDR1 MGHRA and CDR2 YSYEKL come from the germline V gene. The length of the CDR3 is 14 residues. Trimming took off 2 bases at V and 5 bases at J, with 10 bases between the two ends. The CDR3 loop reads CASSQSGRDQPQHF. DNA of the CDR3: TGCGCCAGCAGCCAATCGGGCAGGGATCAGCCCCAGCATTTT.

This chain joins TRBV7-2 and TRBJ2-3; 8 positions match TRBD2. Trimming at V came to 2 bases and at J to 4 bases, leaving 5 bases not matched to a gene. Germline CDR1 and CDR2: SGHTA and FQGNSA. The CDR3 length is 15 residues. The CDR3 nucleotides are TGTGCCAGCAGCTTACGTAGCGGGACGCCAGATACGCAGTATTTT. Protein sequence: CASSLRSGTPDTQYF.

The CDR3 DNA reads as TGTGCCAGCAGCGTAGGCCGGGTAGGGAATGAAAAACTGTTTTTT. Amino acid sequence: CASSVGRVGNEKLFF. The V gene is TRBV9, the J gene TRBJ1-4; D uncertain. The CDR3 sequence is 15 residues long. In germline, CDR1 is SGDLS, CDR2 YYNGEE. The V end lost 0 bases, the J end lost 5 bases, and 11 bases lay between the germline ends. Full variable domain (missing parts from reference TRBV9 and TRBJ1-4): DSGVTQTPKHLITATGQRVTLRCSPRSGDLSVYWYQQSLDQGLQFLIQYYNGEERAKGNILERFSAQQFPDLHSELNLSSLELGDSALYFCASSVGRVGNEKLFFGSGTQLSVL.

This rearrangement joins TRBV5-4 to TRBJ1-2; 7 nucleotides line up with TRBD1. From germline, CDR1 is SGHNT and CDR2 YYREEE (reference sequence). The CDR3 contains 13 residues. The ends lost 3 bases at V and 3 bases at J; junction bases unmatched: 2. In DNA form, the CDR3 reads TGTGCCAGCAGCTCCACAGGGGACTATGGCTACACCTTC. Its protein is CASSSTGDYGYTF.

The CDR3 loop is CAISPGTDYGYTF. The CDR3 DNA is TGTGCCATCAGCCCTGGGACCGACTATGGCTACACCTTC. The chain carries TRBV10-3 and TRBJ1-2, with D possibly matching TRBD1 (5 bases). This CDR3 comprises 13 residues. V was shortened by 6 bases and J by 3 bases, with 11 bases between the two germline ends. Germline V CDR1 and CDR2: ENHRY, SYGVKD.

The V gene is TRBV7-8, the J gene TRBJ1-2; D unresolved. This CDR3 comprises 13 residues. The V gene lost 1 base and the J gene lost 8 bases, with 11 bases spanning the gap. Germline V gene data show CDR1 as SGHVS and CDR2 as FQNEAQ. The CDR3 DNA reads TGTGCCAGCAGCTTAGACCAAATGGAGGGCTACACCTTC. Its translation is CASSLDQMEGYTF.

The rearrangement joins TRBV2 to TRBJ1-1, with D possibly being TRBD1 (5 bases). The length of the CDR3 is 13 residues. Trimming took off 3 bases at V and 10 bases at J, with 15 bases between the two ends. Germline CDR1 is SNHLY and CDR2 is FYNNEI. CDR3 amino acids: CASSDGVRVRAFF. CDR3 sequence (DNA): TGTGCCAGCAGTGATGGGGTCAGGGTACGAGCTTTCTTT.